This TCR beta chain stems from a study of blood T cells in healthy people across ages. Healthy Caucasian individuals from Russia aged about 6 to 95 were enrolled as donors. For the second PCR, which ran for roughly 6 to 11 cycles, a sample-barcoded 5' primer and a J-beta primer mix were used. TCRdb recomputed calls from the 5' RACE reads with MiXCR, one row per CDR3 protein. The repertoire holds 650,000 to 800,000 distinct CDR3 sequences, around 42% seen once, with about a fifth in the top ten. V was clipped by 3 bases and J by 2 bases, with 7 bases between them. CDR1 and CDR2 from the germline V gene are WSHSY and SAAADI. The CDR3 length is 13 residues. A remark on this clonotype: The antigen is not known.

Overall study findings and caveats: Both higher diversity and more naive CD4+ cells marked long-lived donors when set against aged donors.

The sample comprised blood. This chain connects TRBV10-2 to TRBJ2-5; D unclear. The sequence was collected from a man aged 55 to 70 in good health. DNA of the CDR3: TGCGCCAGCAGTGACAGGAGACAAGAGACCCAGTACTTC. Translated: CASSDRRQETQYF.